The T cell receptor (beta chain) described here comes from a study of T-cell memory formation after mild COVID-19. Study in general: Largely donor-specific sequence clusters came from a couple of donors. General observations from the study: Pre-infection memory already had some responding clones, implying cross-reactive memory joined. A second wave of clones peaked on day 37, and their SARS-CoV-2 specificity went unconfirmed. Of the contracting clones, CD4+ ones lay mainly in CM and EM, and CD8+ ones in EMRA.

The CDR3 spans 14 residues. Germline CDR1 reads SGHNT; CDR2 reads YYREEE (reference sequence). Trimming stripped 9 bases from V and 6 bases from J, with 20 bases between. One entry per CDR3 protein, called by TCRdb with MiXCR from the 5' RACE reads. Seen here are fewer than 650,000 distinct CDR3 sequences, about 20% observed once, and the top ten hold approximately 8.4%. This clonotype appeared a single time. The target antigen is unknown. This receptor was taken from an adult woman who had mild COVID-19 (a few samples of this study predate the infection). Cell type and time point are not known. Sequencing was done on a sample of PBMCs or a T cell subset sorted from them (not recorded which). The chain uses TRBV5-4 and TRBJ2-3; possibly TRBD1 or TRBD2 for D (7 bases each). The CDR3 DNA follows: TGTGCCACCCAAATACAGGGGAGGGCGGATACGCAGTATTTT. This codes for CATQIQGRADTQYF.